This T cell receptor (beta chain) was sequenced during a study of blood T cell repertoires in COVID-19. Germline values: CDR1 LGHDT, CDR2 YNNKEL (reference sequence). V was clipped by 3 bases and J by 6 bases; unmatched bases: 0. The CDR3 length is 13 residues. Using immunoSEQ multiplex PCR, the repertoire was profiled, and TCRdb retains in-frame clones only, with some absent. The data contain under 300,000 clones, around 93% of them singletons. The sequence was obtained from a human donor in a cohort exposed to, infected with or recovered from COVID-19 (not recorded which). The donor label of this sample is uncertain. Sequencing used PBMCs or T cells enriched from blood (not recorded which). The J gene is TRBJ2-1, the V gene TRBV3-1 (or the pseudogene TRBV3-2), with 9 bases fitting TRBD2. The DNA for the CDR3 is TGTGCCAGCAGCCAGCGGGGGGGCAATGAGCAGTTCTTC. Translation gives CASSQRGGNEQFF.